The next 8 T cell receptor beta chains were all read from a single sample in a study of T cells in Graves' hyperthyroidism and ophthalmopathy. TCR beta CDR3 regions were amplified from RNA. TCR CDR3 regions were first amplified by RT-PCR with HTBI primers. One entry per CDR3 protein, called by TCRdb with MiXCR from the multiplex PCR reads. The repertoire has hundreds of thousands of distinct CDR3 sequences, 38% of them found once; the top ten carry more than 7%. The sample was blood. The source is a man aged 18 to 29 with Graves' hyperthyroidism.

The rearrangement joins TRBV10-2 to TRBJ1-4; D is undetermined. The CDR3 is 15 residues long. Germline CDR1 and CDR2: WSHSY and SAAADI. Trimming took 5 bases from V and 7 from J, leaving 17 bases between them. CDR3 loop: CASSSSGELSEKLFF. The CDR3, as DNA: TGCGCCAGCAGTTCCTCCGGGGAGCTGAGTGAAAAACTGTTTTTT.

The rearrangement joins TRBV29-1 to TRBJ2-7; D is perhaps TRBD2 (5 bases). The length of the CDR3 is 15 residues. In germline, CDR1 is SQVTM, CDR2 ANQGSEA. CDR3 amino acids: CGASSLETSVYEQYF. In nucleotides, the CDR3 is TGCGGCGCCAGCAGCTTGGAAACTAGTGTCTACGAGCAGTACTTC.

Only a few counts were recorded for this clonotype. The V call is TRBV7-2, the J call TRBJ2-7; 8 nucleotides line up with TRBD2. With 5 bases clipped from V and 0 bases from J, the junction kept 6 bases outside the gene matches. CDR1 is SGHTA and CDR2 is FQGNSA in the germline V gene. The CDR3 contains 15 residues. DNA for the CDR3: TGTGCCAGCAGCCTTACTAGCGGAACCTCCTACGAGCAGTACTTC. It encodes CASSLTSGTSYEQYF.

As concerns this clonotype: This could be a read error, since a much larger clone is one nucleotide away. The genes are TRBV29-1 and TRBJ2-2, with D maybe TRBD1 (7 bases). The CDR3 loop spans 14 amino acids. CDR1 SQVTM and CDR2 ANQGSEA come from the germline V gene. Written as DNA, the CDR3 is TGCAGCGTTGGGGGACAGCAGAACACCGGGGGGCTGTTTTTT. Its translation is CSVGGQQNTGGLFF.

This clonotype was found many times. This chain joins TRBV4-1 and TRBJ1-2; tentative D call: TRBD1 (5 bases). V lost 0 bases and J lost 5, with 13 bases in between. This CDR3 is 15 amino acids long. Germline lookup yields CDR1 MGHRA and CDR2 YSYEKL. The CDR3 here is CASSQEGQGVYGYTF. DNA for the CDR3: TGCGCCAGCAGCCAAGAAGGTCAGGGTGTGTATGGCTACACCTTC.

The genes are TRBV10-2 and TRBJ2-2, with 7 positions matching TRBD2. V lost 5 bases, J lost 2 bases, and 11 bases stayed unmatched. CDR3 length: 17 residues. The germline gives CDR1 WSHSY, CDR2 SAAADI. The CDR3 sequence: CASSSGALAANTGELFF. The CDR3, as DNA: TGCGCCAGCAGTTCCGGCGCCCTAGCGGCAAACACCGGGGAGCTGTTTTTT.

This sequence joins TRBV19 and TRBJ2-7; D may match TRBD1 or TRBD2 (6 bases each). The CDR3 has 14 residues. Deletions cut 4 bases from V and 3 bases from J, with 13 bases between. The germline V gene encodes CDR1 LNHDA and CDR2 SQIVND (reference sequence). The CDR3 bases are TGTGCCAGTAGTACGGGGGCAGGGGTCTACGAGCAGTACTTC. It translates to CASSTGAGVYEQYF.

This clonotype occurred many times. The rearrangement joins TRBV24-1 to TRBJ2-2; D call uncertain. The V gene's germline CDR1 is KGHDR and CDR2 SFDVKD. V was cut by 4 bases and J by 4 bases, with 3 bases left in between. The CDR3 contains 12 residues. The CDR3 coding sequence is TGTGCCACCAGTGACCGCACCGGGGAGCTGTTTTTT. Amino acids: CATSDRTGELFF.